Below are 18 T cell receptor beta chains sequenced from a single sample in a study of blood T cell repertoires in COVID-19. Here immunoSEQ multiplex PCR was the method, and the copy in TCRdb shows in-frame clones only, minus some. The sample has about 68,000 clones, 90% seen once. The source material was peripheral blood. The receptors here all came from a man in his fifties with COVID-19, enrolled during active disease.

The chain links TRBV12-3 or TRBV12-4 to TRBJ1-5; tentative D call: TRBD1 (5 bases). This CDR3 spans 12 amino acids. V was pared by 5 bases and J by 4 bases, with 6 bases between. The chain's CDR3 is CASSPGNQPQHF. CDR3 nucleotides: TGTGCCAGCAGTCCAGGGAATCAGCCCCAGCATTTT.

The count of this clone is one. The rearrangement joins TRBV11-2 to TRBJ2-1, with TRBD1 matching 7 bases. V lost 7 bases, J lost 2 bases, and 8 bases stayed unmatched. Germline V CDR1 and CDR2: SGHAT, FQNNGV. This CDR3 comprises 15 residues. The CDR3 sequence is CASIWTGGTYNEQFF. The CDR3, as DNA: TGTGCCAGCATCTGGACAGGTGGCACCTACAATGAGCAGTTCTTC.

V gene TRBV25-1 combines with J gene TRBJ2-7; 10 bases are shared with TRBD1. Germline V gives CDR1 MGHDK, CDR2 SYGVNS. The CDR3 covers 17 residues. V gave up 5 bases and J gave up 2 bases; unmatched junction bases: 12. The CDR3 is CASSSEHRDRGTYEQYF. The CDR3, as DNA: TGTGCCAGCAGTTCCGAACACCGGGACAGGGGAACCTACGAGCAGTACTTC.

The J gene is TRBJ2-1, the V gene TRBV7-9; TRBD1 matches 7 bases. Germline CDR1 reads SEHNR; CDR2 reads FQNEAQ (reference sequence). J lost 5 bases, V lost 1 base, and 8 bases had no gene match. The CDR3 totals 16 residues. This chain's CDR3 is CASSLGDRVKDNEQFF. As DNA, the CDR3 is TGTGCCAGCAGCTTAGGAGACAGGGTAAAGGACAATGAGCAGTTCTTC.

This chain connects TRBV2 to TRBJ1-6; D is perhaps TRBD1 (5 bases). Germline values: CDR1 SNHLY, CDR2 FYNNEI. This CDR3 region has 16 residues. The V gene lost 2 bases and the J gene lost 0 bases, with 8 bases spanning the gap. The CDR3 reads CASSERRGSYNSPLHF. The CDR3 bases are TGTGCCAGCAGTGAACGGAGGGGCTCCTATAATTCACCCCTCCACTTT.

The chain carries TRBV6-4 and TRBJ1-1; no clear D. CDR3 length: 14 residues. Germline CDR1 and CDR2: MRHNA and SNTAGT. With 5 bases removed from V and 4 bases from J, the gap between germline ends came to 14 bases. The CDR3 sequence: CASSSSPGRTEAFF. The CDR3 DNA reads TGTGCCAGCAGTTCGAGTCCCGGTCGCACTGAAGCTTTCTTT.

This CDR3 is CASSAGTSYNEQFF. DNA of the CDR3: TGCGCCAGCAGTGCGGGTACCTCCTACAATGAGCAGTTCTTC. The rearrangement joins TRBV4-1 to TRBJ2-1, with a weak D call TRBD2 (5 bases). V lost 6 bases and J lost 0, with 9 bases in between. This CDR3 comprises 14 residues. Germline V gene lookup returns CDR1 MGHRA and CDR2 YSYEKL.

V gene TRBV11-2 combines with J gene TRBJ1-2; the D gene is possibly TRBD1 (5 bases). The germline CDR1 and CDR2 sequences are SGHAT and FQNNGV. CDR3 length: 15 amino acids. Trimming took off 4 bases at V and 2 bases at J, with 14 bases between the two ends. CDR3 protein: CASSWERGGNYGYTF. Here the CDR3 DNA reads TGTGCCAGCAGCTGGGAGAGGGGAGGGAACTATGGCTACACCTTC.

The rearrangement uses TRBV11-2 and TRBJ2-7; 7 nucleotides match TRBD2. Trimming removed 2 bases from V and 12 bases from J; junction bases left unmatched: 13. Germline CDR1 is SGHAT and CDR2 is FQNNGV. The CDR3 has 14 amino acids. This chain's CDR3 is CASSLMASGGDLYF. In DNA, the CDR3 is TGTGCCAGCAGCTTAATGGCTAGCGGTGGAGACTTGTACTTC.

The J gene is TRBJ1-5, the V gene TRBV5-1; 7 bases map to TRBD1. The germline V gene encodes CDR1 SGHRS and CDR2 YFSETQ. Trimming removed 4 bases from V and 10 bases from J; junction bases left unmatched: 14. The CDR3 is 15 amino acids. The CDR3 sequence: CASSPGTAGLSPQHF. In nucleotides, the CDR3 is TGCGCCAGCAGCCCCGGGACAGCAGGATTATCTCCCCAGCATTTT.

The chain links TRBV5-1 to TRBJ1-2; possibly TRBD1 for D (5 bases). Germline V gene data show CDR1 as SGHRS and CDR2 as YFSETQ. Trimming removed 5 bases at V and 6 bases at J, with 17 bases between. The CDR3 covers 14 residues. The CDR3 DNA reads as TGCGCCAGCAGAGGCGGGACGGGGAGGGATGGCTACACCTTC. Translated, it gives CASRGGTGRDGYTF.

The rearrangement joins TRBV6-6 to TRBJ2-7, with D perhaps matching TRBD2 (6 bases). CDR3 length: 18 residues. Per the germline V gene, CDR1 is MNHNY and CDR2 is SVGAGI (reference sequence). V gave up 5 bases and J gave up 3 bases, with 26 bases separating them. CDR3 nucleotides: TGTGCCAGCAGTCTCCAGGGACTGGGTTCCTCTTCCATCTACGAGCAGTACTTC. This sequence encodes CASSLQGLGSSSIYEQYF.

The chain recombines TRBV4-3 with TRBJ2-7, with D possibly TRBD1 on 6 matching bases. CDR1 LGHNA and CDR2 YSLEER come from the germline V gene. The V and J ends lost 2 bases and 4 bases respectively, with 9 bases between them. The CDR3 is made up of 13 amino acids. CDR3 bases: TGCGCCAGCAGCCAAATTAGGGGGTACGAGCAGTACTTC. It codes for CASSQIRGYEQYF.

The genes are TRBV12-3 or TRBV12-4 and TRBJ1-2; D is possibly TRBD1 (6 bases). The CDR3 has 13 residues. V gave up 6 bases and J gave up 3 bases, with 11 bases separating them. CDR3 amino acids: CASSIRTDYGYTF. The CDR3 region has the DNA TGTGCCAGCAGCATAAGGACAGACTATGGCTACACCTTC.

The CDR3, as DNA: TGCAGTGCTAGTGACAGGCACTATGGCTACACCTTC. Residues: CSASDRHYGYTF. The chain carries TRBV20-1 and TRBJ1-2, with D perhaps matching TRBD1 (6 bases). With 3 bases removed from V and 3 bases from J, the gap between germline ends came to 8 bases. CDR3 length: 12 amino acids. Germline-derived CDR1 and CDR2 are DFQATT and SNEGSKA (reference sequence).

J is TRBJ1-4 and V is TRBV4-1, with D maybe TRBD1 (5 bases). Germline V gives CDR1 MGHRA, CDR2 YSYEKL. The V and J ends lost 3 bases and 2 bases respectively, with 19 bases between them. The CDR3 spans 18 residues. CDR3 residues: CASSQVIAGGSTNEKLFF. The CDR3 DNA follows: TGCGCCAGCAGCCAGGTCATAGCCGGGGGGAGCACTAATGAAAAACTGTTTTTT.

This sequence joins TRBV7-2 and TRBJ2-2; TRBD1 aligns across 7 bases. This CDR3 has 16 amino acids. CDR1 SGHTA and CDR2 FQGNSA come from the germline V gene. After removal of 0 bases from V and 4 bases from J, the junction contained 5 bases not matched to a gene. The CDR3 DNA follows: TGTGCCAGCAGCTTAGCCACCGGGACAGCCACCGGGGAGCTGTTTTTT. Translation gives CASSLATGTATGELFF.

The chain carries TRBV5-1 and TRBJ2-1; 8 nucleotides agree with TRBD2. Germline V gene data show CDR1 as SGHRS and CDR2 as YFSETQ. The V gene end was trimmed by 0 bases and the J gene end by 3 bases; junction bases not matched to a gene: 11. The CDR3 loop spans 18 amino acids. The CDR3 sequence is CASSLVWSGRGYYNEQFF. CDR3 sequence (DNA): TGCGCCAGCAGCTTGGTCTGGAGCGGGAGAGGTTACTACAATGAGCAGTTCTTC.